This T cell receptor (beta chain) emerged from a study of T cells after yellow fever vaccination. This CDR3 has 14 amino acids. V lost 2 bases to trimming and J lost 3 bases, with 10 bases between them. Germline V gene sequence: CDR1 MGHRA, CDR2 YSYEKL. In TCRdb, the 5' RACE reads were re-called with MiXCR into one record per CDR3 protein. The sample records tens of thousands of distinct CDR3 sequences, 6.5% to 8.5% being singletons. This clonotype was counted at least ten times. V and J are TRBV4-1 and TRBJ1-1; D remains ambiguous. Sequenced here: PBMCs, either bulk or a sorted T-cell subset (CD4+, CD8+, memory, or dextramer-sorted; not recorded which), sampled on the day of the first yellow fever vaccination. The clonotype comes from a man between 18 and 35 years old who received the YFV17D yellow fever vaccine. The CDR3 region is CASSQPYDDTEAFF. DNA for the CDR3: TGCGCCAGCAGCCAACCCTACGACGACACTGAAGCTTTCTTT.